The rows below give T cell receptor beta chains drawn from one sample of a study of control samples from healthy donors and cancer patients. TCRdb keeps only in-frame clones here, not all; method: immunoSEQ multiplex PCR. The sample holds about 130,000 clones, about 92% seen once. Sample: blood. Receptors originate from a woman in her fifties or sixties in good health. The conserved cysteine and the conserved F or W are not part of the CDR3 here. The order of the fields is V gene, D gene, CDR3 protein. A D gene is named only where the DNA matches it firmly.

v_gene: TRBV6-6; d_gene: TRBD1; CDR3aa: ASSSTGVNEQY
v_gene: TRBV21-1; d_gene: .; CDR3aa: AIHSNGGPDTEAF
v_gene: TRBV5-1; d_gene: .; CDR3aa: ASSLRLRGEDTEAF
v_gene: TRBV15; d_gene: TRBD1; CDR3aa: ATSRAGTGSGELF
v_gene: TRBV9; d_gene: .; CDR3aa: ASSVGDYGYT
v_gene: TRBV7-8; d_gene: .; CDR3aa: ASSGRVPNEKLF
v_gene: TRBV5-4; d_gene: TRBD1; CDR3aa: ASSRTGLGRTGELF
v_gene: TRBV7-9; d_gene: .; CDR3aa: ASSPAPSYEQY
v_gene: TRBV18; d_gene: TRBD1; CDR3aa: ASSPRTGGYGYT
v_gene: TRBV5-5; d_gene: .; CDR3aa: ASSLGTYEQY
v_gene: TRBV5-4; d_gene: .; CDR3aa: ASGLGPETQY
v_gene: TRBV2; d_gene: .; CDR3aa: ASSEVQKNYGYT
v_gene: TRBV6-7; d_gene: .; CDR3aa: ASSYSNVGSGTEAF
v_gene: TRBV9; d_gene: TRBD2; CDR3aa: ASSSGGRQETQY
v_gene: TRBV6-1; d_gene: .; CDR3aa: ASSEGQPNQPQH
v_gene: TRBV10-2; d_gene: TRBD2; CDR3aa: ASSLLAGVDNEQF
v_gene: TRBV15; d_gene: .; CDR3aa: ATSRVSNEQF
v_gene: TRBV11-2; d_gene: .; CDR3aa: ASSLNAFADTQY
v_gene: TRBV28; d_gene: .; CDR3aa: ASSPRAQMLNTEAF
v_gene: TRBV24-1; d_gene: .; CDR3aa: ATSDSGHTNTEAF
v_gene: TRBV28; d_gene: TRBD2; CDR3aa: ASSWTSRETQY
v_gene: TRBV4-1; d_gene: .; CDR3aa: ASSQVGGQPQH
v_gene: TRBV11-3; d_gene: TRBD1; CDR3aa: ASSWDSRETQY
v_gene: TRBV28; d_gene: .; CDR3aa: ASSPGGFNSNQPQH
v_gene: TRBV6-5; d_gene: TRBD2; CDR3aa: ASRRAGISYNEQF
v_gene: TRBV19; d_gene: .; CDR3aa: ASSSRLGSYEQY
v_gene: TRBV2; d_gene: TRBD1; CDR3aa: ASRGTGMPDTQY
v_gene: TRBV6-5; d_gene: .; CDR3aa: ASSSETKAF
v_gene: TRBV3-1/TRBV3-2; d_gene: TRBD1; CDR3aa: ASSQTGLKNSPLH
v_gene: TRBV6-1; d_gene: TRBD2; CDR3aa: ASSEQRRGGPYEQY
v_gene: TRBV27; d_gene: TRBD1; CDR3aa: ASSDRVQPQH
v_gene: TRBV2; d_gene: .; CDR3aa: ASPRDMNTEAF
v_gene: TRBV6-1; d_gene: .; CDR3aa: ASSERGFSNQPQH
v_gene: TRBV13; d_gene: TRBD1; CDR3aa: ASSFDRGDQPDTQY
v_gene: TRBV24-1; d_gene: .; CDR3aa: ATRASVGDTSEDTQY
v_gene: TRBV28; d_gene: .; CDR3aa: ASSPGPERGALH
v_gene: TRBV3-1/TRBV3-2; d_gene: TRBD2; CDR3aa: ASSPLTSPVYEQY
v_gene: TRBV25-1; d_gene: .; CDR3aa: ASSESRRYEQY
v_gene: TRBV2; d_gene: .; CDR3aa: ASSVGGDTEAF
v_gene: TRBV4-1; d_gene: TRBD2; CDR3aa: ASSIPGGAYEQY
v_gene: TRBV18; d_gene: TRBD1; CDR3aa: ASSADRRDEQF
v_gene: TRBV3-1/TRBV3-2; d_gene: .; CDR3aa: ASSQGVKMRNSPLH
v_gene: TRBV5-1; d_gene: TRBD1; CDR3aa: ASREEGALTLH
v_gene: TRBV6-5; d_gene: .; CDR3aa: ASSTSGNTEAF
v_gene: TRBV6-6; d_gene: .; CDR3aa: ASSPPRVDQPQH